The next 3 T cell receptor beta chains were all read from a single sample in a study of T cells in Graves' hyperthyroidism and ophthalmopathy. Amplified TCR beta CDR3 regions derived from RNA transcripts. Researchers ran a first-round RT-PCR on the TCR CDR3 using the HTBI primer set. TCRdb re-analysed the multiplex PCR reads in MiXCR, keeping a single row per CDR3 protein. The table lists hundreds of thousands of distinct CDR3 sequences, roughly 46% of them singletons. Sequenced sample: peripheral blood or thyroid tissue (not recorded which). The receptor source for this set is a woman between 18 and 29 years old with Graves' hyperthyroidism.

This clonotype was found many times. This chain uses TRBV6-6 with TRBJ1-1, with 8 bases fitting TRBD1. The germline gives CDR1 MNHNY, CDR2 SVGAGI (reference sequence). The CDR3 has 13 amino acids. Trimming at V came to 7 bases and at J to 4 bases, leaving 5 bases not matched to a gene. The CDR3 DNA follows: TGTGCCAGCACCAACGACAGGGGCACTGAAGCTTTCTTT. Residues: CASTNDRGTEAFF.

Comments on this clonotype: The junction and the germline gene differ at one end; a read error may be behind it. The V call is TRBV10-3, the J call TRBJ1-3; no clear D. The CDR3 sequence is 14 residues long. The germline V gene has CDR1 ENHRY and CDR2 SYGVKD. The DNA of the CDR3 is TGTGCCAGCAGTGCTATGAGTTCTGGAAACACCATATATTTT. It translates to CASSAMSSGNTIYF.

This clonotype was counted once. The CDR3 is CASSWGAGEAFF. CDR3 nucleotides: TGTGCCAGCAGTTGGGGGGCAGGGGAGGCTTTCTTT. The chain carries TRBV12-3 or TRBV12-4 and TRBJ1-1, with TRBD1 as a possible D gene (6 bases). The V gene lost 4 bases and the J gene lost 11 bases, with 14 bases spanning the gap. CDR3 length: 12 residues.